The clone carrying this T cell receptor (beta chain) was seen at least ten times. Antigen unknown. The sample comes from a study of read filtering for tumor transcriptome and immune sequencing. Whole-study findings and limits: Single-read clonotypes: 80% to 90% of IR-seq clonotypes (about 3.5% of reads), 74.6% of RNA-seq clonotypes (44.6% of reads).

This library used about 360 ng RNA and molecular barcoded adaptors spanning alpha/delta and beta/gamma chains. TCRdb redid the calling of the reads with MiXCR, one entry per CDR3 protein. The data show 50,000 to 65,000 distinct CDR3 sequences, roughly 19% seen once. The CDR3 runs 13 residues. Germline CDR1 reads KGHSH; CDR2 reads LQKENI. V lost 3 bases to trimming and J lost 7 bases; unmatched junction nucleotides: 5. The rearrangement links TRBV18 to TRBJ2-7, with 8 nucleotides matching TRBD1. This clonotype was sampled from a donor at least 40 years old with multiple myeloma. Sequenced material: a population of CD138-negative cells sorted from bone marrow. The CDR3 loop is CASSPTTGEEQYF. The CDR3 region has the DNA TGTGCCAGCTCACCTACGACAGGGGAAGAGCAGTACTTC.